The next 22 T cell receptor beta chains were all read from a single sample in a study of early T cells in non-severe SARS-CoV-2 infection. TCRdb itself ran the 5' RACE reads through MiXCR, one entry per CDR3 protein. The data contain tens of thousands of distinct CDR3 sequences, around 8.6% of them seen just once; the ten biggest clones take up about 3.9%. The sequenced sample was whole blood, obtained at baseline. The receptors here all came from an adult who was a healthcare worker with PCR-confirmed SARS-CoV-2 infection or an uninfected control (not recorded which).

There are a few counts of this clonotype. One junction end disagrees with the germline gene, perhaps due to a read error. The J gene is TRBJ2-5, the V gene TRBV20-1; no clear D gene. Germline lookup yields CDR1 DFQATT and CDR2 SNEGSKA (reference sequence). The CDR3 loop spans 11 amino acids. The CDR3 DNA sequence: TGCAGTGCTAACCACCAGGAGACCCAGTACTTC. Residues: CSANHQETQYF.

In this sample, this clonotype turned up many times. The rearrangement uses TRBV11-2 and TRBJ1-5; 10 nucleotides match TRBD1. There are 15 residues in the CDR3. Germline-derived CDR1 and CDR2 are SGHAT and FQNNGV. Trimming cost V 4 bases and J 3 bases; bases outside gene matches: 3. The CDR3 loop is CASSSGTGANQPQHF. Written as DNA, the CDR3 is TGTGCCAGCAGCTCCGGGACAGGGGCCAATCAGCCCCAGCATTTT.

This clonotype has only a few counts. The rearrangement links TRBV19 to TRBJ1-5; 11 bases align to TRBD1. Losses at the gene ends were 4 bases for V and 7 bases for J; bases not matched to a gene: 6. The CDR3 length is 15 residues. The germline V gene encodes CDR1 LNHDA and CDR2 SQIVND (reference sequence). As DNA, the CDR3 is TGTGCCAGTAGTAGGGGACAGGGGGAGCACCAGCCCCAGCATTTT. Translating gives CASSRGQGEHQPQHF.

This clonotype was counted between two and nine times. V gene TRBV6-2 or TRBV6-3 combines with J gene TRBJ1-5; unclear D gene. Trimming left V 6 bases short and J 3 bases short, with 12 bases between. Germline V gives CDR1 MNHEY, CDR2 SVGEGT. The CDR3 runs to 14 residues. CDR3 DNA sequence: TGTGCCAGCAGCCTCCGGGCCTACAATCAGCCCCAGCATTTT. This codes for CASSLRAYNQPQHF.

This clonotype was counted ten times or more. The V gene is TRBV7-9, the J gene TRBJ1-5; the D is unclear. CDR3 size: 15 residues. With 4 bases removed from V and 0 bases from J, the gap between germline ends came to 10 bases. CDR1 SEHNR and CDR2 FQNEAQ come from the germline V gene (reference sequence). CDR3 loop: CASSSDTVSNQPQHF. CDR3 bases: TGTGCCAGCAGCTCCGACACCGTTAGCAATCAGCCCCAGCATTTT.

This clonotype turned up a few times. The gene calls are TRBV29-1 and TRBJ2-2; no clear D. Germline V CDR1 and CDR2: SQVTM, ANQGSEA. Trimming took off 5 bases at V and 6 bases at J, with 7 bases between the two ends. The CDR3 length is 11 residues. The CDR3 spells CSVSGAGELFF. The CDR3, as DNA: TGCAGCGTTAGTGGAGCCGGGGAGCTGTTTTTT.

The genes are TRBV12-3 or TRBV12-4 and TRBJ2-3, with a tentative D call TRBD2 (5 bases). The CDR3 sequence is 13 residues long. V was cut by 0 bases and J by 9 bases, with 10 bases left in between. DNA for the CDR3: TGTGCCAGCAGTTTAGCGTTAATAGCGACGCAGTATTTT. Translated, it gives CASSLALIATQYF.

The chain has TRBV18 and TRBJ1-1; the match to TRBD1 covers 10 bases. V lost 2 bases, J lost 7 bases, and 4 bases stayed unmatched. There are 14 residues in the CDR3. Germline V gene lookup returns CDR1 KGHSH and CDR2 LQKENI. Written as DNA, the CDR3 is TGTGCCAGCTCACCAGGACAGGGGGTTGATGAAGCTTTCTTT. It translates to CASSPGQGVDEAFF.

This clonotype was seen only a few times. The chain is built from TRBV7-9 and TRBJ1-2; maybe TRBD1 (5 bases). Germline CDR1 is SEHNR and CDR2 is FQNEAQ (reference sequence). Trimming stripped 0 bases from V and 4 bases from J, with 9 bases between. This CDR3 spans 14 amino acids. The CDR3 nucleotides are TGTGCCAGCAGCTTAGCATGGGGCGGCTATGGCTACACCTTC. This codes for CASSLAWGGYGYTF.

This clonotype was observed a handful of times. The CDR3 region is CASSQVRGGSGKLFF. The CDR3 DNA follows: TGCGCCAGCAGCCAAGTCCGGGGAGGGTCAGGAAAACTGTTTTTT. V gene TRBV4-1 combines with J gene TRBJ1-4; the D is unclear. The CDR3 sequence is 15 residues long. Trimming took 1 base from V and 10 from J, leaving 16 bases between them. Germline loops: CDR1 MGHRA, CDR2 YSYEKL.

Points on this clonotype: A much larger clone differs from this one at a single base, so this may be a read error. V usage is TRBV10-3 and J usage is TRBJ1-1, with D unclear. The V gene's germline CDR1 is ENHRY and CDR2 SYGVKD. V was trimmed by 5 bases and J by 4 bases, leaving 11 bases between them. The CDR3 contains 13 residues. The CDR3 loop is CAISKTRSTEAFF. For the CDR3, the DNA is TGTGCCATCAGTAAGACCAGGAGCACTGAAGCTTTCTTT.

The chain joins TRBV9 to TRBJ2-2; no firm D call. The CDR3 has 14 residues. From germline, CDR1 is SGDLS and CDR2 YYNGEE. The ends were cut back, 0 bases at V and 5 bases at J, with 8 bases in the middle. In DNA form, the CDR3 reads TGTGCCAGCAGCGTAGGTCCTGGGACCGGGGAGCTGTTTTTT. Protein sequence: CASSVGPGTGELFF.

The chain uses TRBV11-2 and TRBJ2-5; 10 bases match TRBD2. The ends lost 1 base at V and 4 bases at J; junction bases unmatched: 6. This CDR3 comprises 16 residues. CDR1 is SGHAT, CDR2 FQNNGV, per germline. This CDR3 is CASSLGLAGVRETQYF. The CDR3 DNA is TGTGCCAGCAGCTTAGGGCTAGCGGGAGTACGAGAGACCCAGTACTTC.

This chain links TRBV19 with TRBJ1-1; the D gene is possibly TRBD1 (6 bases). This CDR3 has 14 amino acids. V was pared by 4 bases and J by 7 bases, with 16 bases between. In germline, CDR1 is LNHDA, CDR2 SQIVND (reference sequence). The CDR3 bases are TGTGCCAGTAGTACGACAGGACAAAGGGGTGAAGCTTTCTTT. Translated: CASSTTGQRGEAFF.

This clonotype was seen a handful of times. The J gene is TRBJ2-7, the V gene TRBV7-9; D gene uncertain. Trimming left V 3 bases short and J 7 bases short, with 10 bases between. Germline V lookup: CDR1 SEHNR, CDR2 FQNEAQ (reference sequence). The CDR3 spans 12 residues. DNA of the CDR3: TGTGCCAGCAGCTTGTCCTTTCAGGAGCAGTACTTC. As protein: CASSLSFQEQYF.

This clonotype was observed many times. The CDR3 region is CASSTRRLLNTEAFF. CDR3 in DNA: TGTGCCAGTAGTACCCGGAGGTTACTGAACACTGAAGCTTTCTTT. V gene TRBV19 combines with J gene TRBJ1-1, with unresolved D. Trimming removed 4 bases at V and 0 bases at J, with 12 bases between. The CDR3 runs to 15 residues. Looked up from germline, CDR1 is LNHDA and CDR2 is SQIVND (reference sequence).

This clonotype was counted at least ten times. The chain combines TRBV19 with TRBJ2-5, with 8 bases aligning to TRBD2. Unmatched junction bases numbered 9, after V lost 3 bases and J lost 3 bases. Per germline, CDR1 LNHDA and CDR2 SQIVND (reference sequence). CDR3 length: 16 residues. The CDR3: CASSIGGGTAEETQYF. CDR3 in DNA: TGTGCCAGTAGTATTGGCGGGGGGACCGCTGAAGAGACCCAGTACTTC.

The table lists this clonotype with a few counts. The V call is TRBV5-4, the J call TRBJ1-5; 10 positions match TRBD1. CDR1 and CDR2 from the germline V gene are SGHNT and YYREEE (reference sequence). This CDR3 comprises 15 residues. The V segment lost 4 bases and the J segment 4 bases; nucleotides outside the gene matches: 5. Here the CDR3 reads CASSPGTGENQPQHF. In nucleotides, the CDR3 is TGTGCCAGCAGCCCGGGGACAGGGGAAAATCAGCCCCAGCATTTT.

The rearrangement links TRBV7-8 to TRBJ2-1; D remains ambiguous. V shed 0 bases and J shed 3 bases, with 3 bases lying between them. CDR1 is SGHVS, CDR2 FQNEAQ, per germline. This CDR3 has 13 residues. CDR3 protein: CASSLARYNEQFF. CDR3 bases: TGTGCCAGCAGCTTAGCACGCTACAATGAGCAGTTCTTC. The full variable domain, completed using reference TRBV7-8 and TRBJ2-1, is GAGVSQSPRYKVAKRGQDVALRCDPISGHVSLFWYQQALGQGPEFLTYFQNEAQLDKSGLPSDRFFAERPEGSVSTLKIQRTQQEDSAVYLCASSLARYNEQFFGPGTRLTVL.

In this sample, this clonotype turned up many times. The V gene is TRBV11-2, the J gene TRBJ2-3, with D maybe TRBD1 (6 bases). Germline V gene sequence: CDR1 SGHAT, CDR2 FQNNGV. V dropped 6 bases and J dropped 6 bases, with 16 bases sitting between them. The CDR3 is 14 amino acids. The CDR3 nucleotides read TGTGCCAGCAGGAGACAGGCGTCGGCGGATACGCAGTATTTT. It is translated as CASRRQASADTQYF.

This chain connects TRBV10-3 to TRBJ2-5; D may match TRBD1 or TRBD2 (5 bases each). The length of the CDR3 is 14 residues. Between the trimmed V and J ends, which lost 0 bases and 5 bases, there was a span of 10 bases. Looked up from germline, CDR1 is ENHRY and CDR2 is SYGVKD. The CDR3 is CAISESGDTETQYF. The DNA of the CDR3 is TGTGCCATCAGTGAGTCGGGGGATACCGAGACCCAGTACTTC.

V usage is TRBV7-9 and J usage is TRBJ2-5, with TRBD2 identical over 10 bases. This CDR3 has 13 residues. The trim removed 5 bases at V and 4 bases at J, leaving 1 base unmatched. The germline gives CDR1 SEHNR, CDR2 FQNEAQ (reference sequence). CDR3 nucleotides: TGTGCCAGCAGCGCTAGCGGGGGAGAGACCCAGTACTTC. Amino acids: CASSASGGETQYF.